The 3 T cell receptor beta chains below come from one sample, sequenced in a study of CD8+CD57+ T cells in acquired aplastic anemia. For CDR3 and TCR beta VDJ profiling, genomic DNA was the template used. TCRdb re-called the reads with MiXCR, one entry per CDR3 protein. The table lists roughly 280,000 distinct CDR3 sequences, roughly 59% of them singletons, with roughly 1.2% in the top ten. Patients chosen for sequencing had shown CD8+CD57+ cell expansion by flow cytometry. Source material: sorted CD4+, CD8+, or CD8+CD57+ T cells (not recorded which) from PBMCs. The receptors were sampled from a human donor with aplastic anemia.

As regards this clonotype: It may be a read error: a sequence one base away is much more abundant. This chain uses TRBV7-9 with TRBJ2-1; 12 positions match TRBD2. This CDR3 is built from 14 residues. From germline, CDR1 is SEHNR and CDR2 FQNEAQ (reference sequence). Here the CDR3 DNA reads TGTGCCGGCAGCTTGGACCTAGCGGGAGGGGAGCAGTTCTTC. Translation: CAGSLDLAGGEQFF.

The J gene is TRBJ1-1, the V gene TRBV6-5, with D possibly TRBD1 on 5 matching bases. Germline-derived CDR1 and CDR2 are MNHEY and SVGAGI. There are 14 residues in the CDR3. Deletions cut 2 bases from V and 1 base from J, with 8 bases between. The CDR3 nucleotides read TGTGCCAGCAGTTACGTGGACAAGAACACTGAAGCTTTCTTT. It translates to CASSYVDKNTEAFF.

The chain uses TRBV20-1 and TRBJ1-6; D might be TRBD1 (6 bases). This CDR3 has 14 residues. Germline V gives CDR1 DFQATT, CDR2 SNEGSKA (reference sequence). V was shortened by 5 bases and J by 6 bases, with 14 bases between the two germline ends. The CDR3 sequence: CSAPRDRLNSPLHF. For the CDR3, the DNA is TGCAGTGCTCCGAGAGACAGGCTTAATTCACCCCTCCACTTT.